Below are 23 T cell receptor beta chains sequenced from a single sample in a study of CD8+ T cells in alopecia areata. In each case, RNA was isolated and then reverse transcribed into cDNA as the sequencing template. Assay: immunoSEQ multiplex PCR; the TCRdb copy retains only in-frame clones and omits some. The sample consists of about 180,000 clones, approximately 62% of them appearing once. The input for sequencing was CD4+ T cells sorted from blood, taken at week 0. These receptor sequences come from a human donor with alopecia areata.

CDR3 bases: TGTGCCAGCAGCTCCGACAACTCTGGGGCCAACGTCCTGACTTTC. Protein sequence: CASSSDNSGANVLTF. J is TRBJ2-6 and V is TRBV7-3, with unresolved D. The germline gives CDR1 SGHTA, CDR2 FQGTGA. Trimming removed 4 bases at V and 0 bases at J, with 7 bases between. The CDR3 is made up of 15 amino acids.

There are a few counts of this clone. This chain connects TRBV25-1 to TRBJ2-3, with D unclear. Looked up from germline, CDR1 is MGHDK and CDR2 is SYGVNS. V was trimmed by 1 base and J by 2 bases, leaving 7 bases between them. The CDR3 is made up of 14 amino acids. The CDR3 DNA is TGTGCCAGCAGTGAATGGGTGTCCACAGATACGCAGTATTTT. Translated, it gives CASSEWVSTDTQYF. Looking up the rest from reference TRBV25-1 and TRBJ2-3 gives the full variable domain: EADIYQTPRYLVIGTGKKITLECSQTMGHDKMYWYQQDPGMELHLIHYSYGVNSTEKGDLSSESTVSRIRTEHFPLTLESARPSHTSQYLCASSEWVSTDTQYFGPGTRLTVL.

This chain uses TRBV5-1 with TRBJ2-1; 14 nucleotides agree with TRBD2. Germline CDR1 and CDR2: SGHRS and YFSETQ. Losses at the gene ends were 6 bases for V and 8 bases for J; bases not matched to a gene: 7. This CDR3 comprises 15 residues. CDR3 region: CASMTSGGARDEQFF. DNA for the CDR3: TGCGCCAGCATGACTAGCGGGGGGGCCCGCGATGAGCAGTTCTTC.

This chain links TRBV29-1 with TRBJ2-5, with D perhaps given as TRBD1 or TRBD2 (6 bases each). V lost 5 bases and J 6 bases, leaving 13 bases between the germline ends. Germline V gene data show CDR1 as SQVTM and CDR2 as ANQGSEA. The CDR3 runs to 12 residues. CDR3 nucleotides: TGCAGCGTTAACGGGGGCTGGAAGACCCAGTACTTC. Its translation: CSVNGGWKTQYF.

To note about this clone: Other DNA sequences of this sample code for an identical CDR3. The CDR3 spells CSVDSANTGELFF. The CDR3 bases are TGCAGCGTCGACAGTGCGAACACCGGGGAGCTGTTTTTT. The chain carries TRBV29-1 and TRBJ2-2, with a tentative D call TRBD1 (5 bases). The ends were cut back, 6 bases at V and 0 bases at J, with 8 bases in the middle. The CDR3 runs to 13 residues. Germline lookup yields CDR1 SQVTM and CDR2 ANQGSEA.

V gene TRBV7-3 combines with J gene TRBJ2-3; no clear D. Germline V gives CDR1 SGHTA, CDR2 FQGTGA. This CDR3 region has 15 residues. Trimming took 5 bases from V and 4 from J, leaving 16 bases between them. Here the CDR3 reads CASSPGRGWADTQYF. CDR3 nucleotides: TGTGCCAGCAGCCCCGGTAGAGGCTGGGCAGATACGCAGTATTTT. The entire variable domain, with the rest obtained from reference TRBV7-3 and TRBJ2-3, is as follows: GAGVSQTPSNKVTEKGKYVELRCDPISGHTALYWYRQSLGQGPEFLIYFQGTGAADDSGLPNDRFFAVRPEGSVSTLKIQRTERGDSAVYLCASSPGRGWADTQYFGPGTRLTVL.

The chain combines TRBV4-3 with TRBJ2-5; D unclear. Germline V gives CDR1 LGHNA, CDR2 YSLEER. Trimming cost V 0 bases and J 1 base, with 9 bases left between them. The CDR3 length is 15 residues. The CDR3 loop reads CASSQDWAGQETQYF. CDR3 DNA: TGCGCCAGCAGCCAAGATTGGGCAGGCCAAGAGACCCAGTACTTC.

This chain joins TRBV20-1 and TRBJ2-3; the D is unclear. V lost 3 bases and J lost 4, with 5 bases in between. CDR3 length: 11 amino acids. CDR1 is DFQATT, CDR2 SNEGSKA, per germline (reference sequence). CDR3 in amino acids: CSASTPDTQYF. CDR3 nucleotides: TGCAGTGCTAGTACGCCAGATACGCAGTATTTT.

The chain recombines TRBV10-3 with TRBJ1-2; TRBD1 agrees at 9 bases. V shed 6 bases and J 4 bases; nucleotides not matched to a gene: 6. The length of the CDR3 is 14 residues. Germline CDR1 and CDR2: ENHRY and SYGVKD. The CDR3 DNA sequence: TGTGCCATCAGGCCGGGACAGGGCGGCTATGGCTACACCTTC. Residues: CAIRPGQGGYGYTF.

This chain links TRBV6-5 with TRBJ2-7; 11 nucleotides line up with TRBD1. Germline V lookup: CDR1 MNHEY, CDR2 SVGAGI. Trimming took 2 bases from V and 3 from J; bases not matched to a gene: 0. This CDR3 comprises 14 residues. The CDR3 protein is CASSYGTGGYEQYF. The DNA of the CDR3 is TGTGCCAGCAGTTACGGGACAGGGGGCTACGAGCAGTACTTC.

This clone came up a few times. V gene TRBV5-4 combines with J gene TRBJ2-3, with unresolved D. The V end lost 3 bases, the J end lost 5 bases, and 7 bases lay between the germline ends. This CDR3 has 12 residues. Germline assignment: CDR1 SGHNT and CDR2 YYREEE (reference sequence). The CDR3 DNA reads as TGTGCCAGCAGCTCTATACAAGATACGCAGTATTTT. Protein sequence: CASSSIQDTQYF. The full variable domain, completed using reference TRBV5-4 and TRBJ2-3, is ETGVTQSPTHLIKTRGQQVTLRCSSQSGHNTVSWYQQALGQGPQFIFQYYREEENGRGNFPPRFSGLQFPNYSSELNVNALELDDSALYLCASSSIQDTQYFGPGTRLTVL.

This chain uses TRBV2 with TRBJ2-4; D gene unclear. Deletions cut 2 bases from V and 2 bases from J, with 7 bases between. The CDR3 runs 14 residues. Germline V gives CDR1 SNHLY, CDR2 FYNNEI. DNA of the CDR3: TGTGCCAGCAGTGAATCTCTTACCAAAAACATTCAGTACTTC. Translated, it gives CASSESLTKNIQYF. Based on the CDR3 plus reference TRBV2 and TRBJ2-4, the full variable domain is EPEVTQTPSHQVTQMGQEVILRCVPISNHLYFYWYRQILGQKVEFLVSFYNNEISEKSEIFDDQFSVERPDGSNFTLKIRSTKLEDSAMYFCASSESLTKNIQYFGAGTRLSVL.

The genes are TRBV30 and TRBJ1-1; D perhaps matches TRBD1 (5 bases). Germline V gene data show CDR1 as GTSNPN and CDR2 as SVGIG (reference sequence). The CDR3 extends over 12 amino acids. CDR3 bases: TGTGCTGCAAGCTGGGGGAAAACTGAAGCTTTCTTT. This encodes CAASWGKTEAFF.

The chain links TRBV6-1 to TRBJ1-5; no reliable D call. Germline lookup yields CDR1 MNHNS and CDR2 SASEGT. The V end was cut by 1 base, the J end by 6 bases, with 13 bases between. There are 15 residues in the CDR3. The CDR3 sequence is CASSEGLALGQPQHF. In nucleotides, the CDR3 is TGTGCCAGCAGTGAAGGTCTGGCTCTGGGTCAGCCCCAGCATTTT.

This clone was picked up many times. The chain combines TRBV6-1 with TRBJ2-2; perhaps D is TRBD1 or TRBD2 (5 bases each). V was pared by 7 bases and J by 2 bases, with 14 bases between. The CDR3 spans 15 residues. Germline V lookup: CDR1 MNHNS, CDR2 SASEGT. CDR3 region: CASTPGRRNTGELFF. Written as DNA, the CDR3 is TGTGCCAGCACCCCGGGACGGCGAAACACCGGGGAGCTGTTTTTT.

V usage is TRBV5-1 and J usage is TRBJ2-7; no firm D call. Trimming pared 0 bases from V and 1 base from J, leaving 14 bases between. The CDR3 spans 16 residues. The germline V gene encodes CDR1 SGHRS and CDR2 YFSETQ. The CDR3 region has the DNA TGCGCCAGCAGCTTGGGGGGAAAACTCACTTCCTACGAGCAGTACTTC. This codes for CASSLGGKLTSYEQYF.

Only a few counts were recorded for this clone. J is TRBJ2-6 and V is TRBV7-2; no clear D gene. Trimming cost V 5 bases and J 0 bases, with 11 bases left between them. Per the germline V gene, CDR1 is SGHTA and CDR2 is FQGNSA. The CDR3 length is 16 residues. The DNA for the CDR3 is TGTGCCAGCAGCCAGCACCGTATCTCTGGGGCCAACGTCCTGACTTTC. This sequence encodes CASSQHRISGANVLTF.

The rearrangement uses TRBV5-5 and TRBJ2-7; D is perhaps TRBD1 (5 bases). The V gene lost 4 bases and the J gene lost 0 bases, with 11 bases spanning the gap. Per germline, CDR1 SGHKS and CDR2 YYEKEE (reference sequence). The CDR3 sequence is 14 residues long. The CDR3 sequence: CASSQETDSYEQYF. The CDR3 DNA is TGTGCCAGCAGCCAAGAGACAGACTCCTACGAGCAGTACTTC. Combining the CDR3 with reference TRBV5-5 and TRBJ2-7 gives the whole variable domain DAGVTQSPTHLIKTRGQQVTLRCSPISGHKSVSWYQQVLGQGPQFIFQYYEKEERGRGNFPDRFSARQFPNYSSELNVNALLLGDSALYLCASSQETDSYEQYFGPGTRLTVT.

The sample holds a few counts of this clone. The chain uses TRBV2 and TRBJ2-3, with 7 positions matching TRBD1. V was pared by 6 bases and J by 8 bases, with 5 bases of the junction left unmatched. Germline CDR1 and CDR2: SNHLY and FYNNEI. The CDR3 spans 12 residues. CDR3: CASSGDRVTQYF. In nucleotides, the CDR3 is TGTGCCAGCAGCGGAGACAGGGTTACGCAGTATTTT.

V gene TRBV30 combines with J gene TRBJ2-1; D tentatively reads TRBD1 or TRBD2 (5 bases each). The CDR3 is made up of 11 amino acids. The germline V and J ends were trimmed by 5 bases and 8 bases, with 10 bases remaining between them. Per germline, CDR1 GTSNPN and CDR2 SVGIG (reference sequence). This CDR3 is CAWGGRHEQFF. The CDR3 DNA reads as TGTGCCTGGGGGGGTAGGCATGAGCAGTTCTTC.

The chain recombines TRBV30 with TRBJ1-6; weak D call: TRBD1 (5 bases). This CDR3 is 14 amino acids long. The V gene lost 3 bases and the J gene lost 8 bases, with 14 bases spanning the gap. Germline V lookup: CDR1 GTSNPN, CDR2 SVGIG (reference sequence). CDR3 sequence (DNA): TGTGCCTGGAGAAGGAAGGGAGGGGATTCACCCCTCCACTTT. It translates to CAWRRKGGDSPLHF.

The V and J genes are TRBV4-3 and TRBJ1-4, with a possible D match to TRBD1 (6 bases). Germline CDR1 LGHNA, CDR2 YSLEER. The CDR3 extends over 16 amino acids. V lost 0 bases, J lost 5 bases, and 13 bases lay in between. The CDR3 is CASSQDTRTANEKLFF. The DNA for the CDR3 is TGCGCCAGCAGCCAAGATACAAGGACAGCGAATGAAAAACTGTTTTTT.

The V gene is TRBV29-1, the J gene TRBJ1-3, with 7 bases aligning to TRBD1. The CDR3 has 14 amino acids. V lost 4 bases, J lost 3 bases, and 6 bases stayed unmatched. CDR1 and CDR2 from the germline V gene are SQVTM and ANQGSEA. The CDR3 is CSVAAGGHGNTIYF. The CDR3 bases are TGCAGCGTTGCCGCAGGGGGGCATGGAAACACCATATATTTT.